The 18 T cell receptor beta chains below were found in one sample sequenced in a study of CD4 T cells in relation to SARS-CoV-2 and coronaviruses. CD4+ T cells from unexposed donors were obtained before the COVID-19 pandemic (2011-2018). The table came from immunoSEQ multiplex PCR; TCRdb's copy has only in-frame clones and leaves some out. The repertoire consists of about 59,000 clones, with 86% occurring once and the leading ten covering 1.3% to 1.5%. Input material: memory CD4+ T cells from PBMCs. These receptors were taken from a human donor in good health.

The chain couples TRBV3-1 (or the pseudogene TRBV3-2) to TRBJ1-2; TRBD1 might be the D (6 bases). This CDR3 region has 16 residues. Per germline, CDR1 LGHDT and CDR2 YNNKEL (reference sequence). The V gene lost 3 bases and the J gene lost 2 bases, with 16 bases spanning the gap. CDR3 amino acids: CASSHLRDTLNYGYTF. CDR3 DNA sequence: TGTGCCAGCAGCCACCTCCGGGACACATTAAACTATGGCTACACCTTC.

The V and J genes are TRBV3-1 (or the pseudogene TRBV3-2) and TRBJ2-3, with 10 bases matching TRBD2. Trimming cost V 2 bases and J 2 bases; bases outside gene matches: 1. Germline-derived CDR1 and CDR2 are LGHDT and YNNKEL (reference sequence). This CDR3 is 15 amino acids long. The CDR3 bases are TGTGCCAGCAGCCAAACTAGCGGGAACACAGATACGCAGTATTTT. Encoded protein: CASSQTSGNTDTQYF.

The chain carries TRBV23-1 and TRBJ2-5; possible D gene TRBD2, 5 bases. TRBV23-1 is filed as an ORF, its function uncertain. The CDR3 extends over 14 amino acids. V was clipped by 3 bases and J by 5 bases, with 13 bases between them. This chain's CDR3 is CASSHGLYAETQYF. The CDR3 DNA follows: TGCGCCAGCAGTCACGGACTTTACGCCGAGACCCAGTACTTC.

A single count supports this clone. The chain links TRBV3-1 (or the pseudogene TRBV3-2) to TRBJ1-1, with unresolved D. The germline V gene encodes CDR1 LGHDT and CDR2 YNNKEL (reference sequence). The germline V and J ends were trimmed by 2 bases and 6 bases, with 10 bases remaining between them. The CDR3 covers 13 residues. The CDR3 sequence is CASSQWMASEAFF. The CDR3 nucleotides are TGTGCCAGCAGCCAATGGATGGCCTCTGAAGCTTTCTTT.

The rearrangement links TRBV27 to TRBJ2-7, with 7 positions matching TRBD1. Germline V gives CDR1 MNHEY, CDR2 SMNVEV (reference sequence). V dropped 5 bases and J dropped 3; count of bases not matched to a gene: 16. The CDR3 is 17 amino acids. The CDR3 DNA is TGTGCCAGCAGTCTGGCCATACGGACAGGCTATCTCTACGAGCAGTACTTC. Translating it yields CASSLAIRTGYLYEQYF.

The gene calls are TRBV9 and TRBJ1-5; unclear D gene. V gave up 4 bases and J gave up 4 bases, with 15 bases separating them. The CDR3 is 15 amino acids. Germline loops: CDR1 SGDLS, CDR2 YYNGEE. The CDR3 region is CASSPNPHDNQPQHF. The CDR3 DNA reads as TGTGCCAGCAGCCCCAACCCCCATGATAATCAGCCCCAGCATTTT.

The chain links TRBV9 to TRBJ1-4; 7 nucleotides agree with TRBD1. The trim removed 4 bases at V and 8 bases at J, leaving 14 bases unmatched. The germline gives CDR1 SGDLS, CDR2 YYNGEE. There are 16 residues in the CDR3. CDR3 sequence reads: CASSPASGTVGEKLFF. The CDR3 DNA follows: TGTGCCAGCAGCCCGGCCTCCGGGACAGTGGGCGAAAAACTGTTTTTT.

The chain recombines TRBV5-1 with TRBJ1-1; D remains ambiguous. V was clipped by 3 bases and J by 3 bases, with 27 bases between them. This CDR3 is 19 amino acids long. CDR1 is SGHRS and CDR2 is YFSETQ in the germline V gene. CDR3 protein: CASSWRPARKEGIDTEAFF. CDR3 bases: TGCGCCAGCAGCTGGAGACCTGCCCGGAAGGAGGGAATTGACACTGAAGCTTTCTTT.

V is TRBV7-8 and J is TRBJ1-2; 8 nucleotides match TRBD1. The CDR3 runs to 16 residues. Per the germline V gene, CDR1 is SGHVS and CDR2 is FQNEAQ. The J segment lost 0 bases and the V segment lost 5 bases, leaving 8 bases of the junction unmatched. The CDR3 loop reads CASSPQGARSNYGYTF. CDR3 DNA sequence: TGTGCCAGCAGCCCCCAGGGGGCCCGATCTAACTATGGCTACACCTTC.

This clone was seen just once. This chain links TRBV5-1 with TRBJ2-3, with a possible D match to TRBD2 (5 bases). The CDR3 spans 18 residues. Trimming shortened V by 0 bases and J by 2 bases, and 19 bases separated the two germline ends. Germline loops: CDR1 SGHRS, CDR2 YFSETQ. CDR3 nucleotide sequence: TGCGCCAGCAGCTTGGGACTTGGGCTAGTGACTACCACAGATACGCAGTATTTT. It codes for CASSLGLGLVTTTDTQYF.

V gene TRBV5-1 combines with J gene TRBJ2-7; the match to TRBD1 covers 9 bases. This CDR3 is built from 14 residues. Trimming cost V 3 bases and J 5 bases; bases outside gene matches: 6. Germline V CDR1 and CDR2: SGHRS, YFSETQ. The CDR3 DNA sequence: TGCGCCAGCAGCTCACAGGGGGCGTGGAACGAGCAGTACTTC. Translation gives CASSSQGAWNEQYF. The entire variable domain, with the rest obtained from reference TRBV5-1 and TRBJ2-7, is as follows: KAGVTQTPRYLIKTRGQQVTLSCSPISGHRSVSWYQQTPGQGLQFLFEYFSETQRNKGNFPGRFSGRQFSNSRSEMNVSTLELGDSALYLCASSSQGAWNEQYFGPGTRLTVT.

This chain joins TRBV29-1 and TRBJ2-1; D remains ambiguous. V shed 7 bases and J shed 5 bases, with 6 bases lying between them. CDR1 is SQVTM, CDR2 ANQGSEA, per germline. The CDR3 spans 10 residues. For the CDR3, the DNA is TGCAGCGGGGCAGACAATGAGCAGTTCTTC. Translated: CSGADNEQFF.

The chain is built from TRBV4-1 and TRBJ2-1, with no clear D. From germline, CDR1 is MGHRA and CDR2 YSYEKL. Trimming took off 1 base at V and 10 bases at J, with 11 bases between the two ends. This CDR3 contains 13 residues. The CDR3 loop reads CASSQGPIGEQFF. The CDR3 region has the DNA TGCGCCAGCAGCCAAGGGCCGATCGGGGAGCAGTTCTTC.

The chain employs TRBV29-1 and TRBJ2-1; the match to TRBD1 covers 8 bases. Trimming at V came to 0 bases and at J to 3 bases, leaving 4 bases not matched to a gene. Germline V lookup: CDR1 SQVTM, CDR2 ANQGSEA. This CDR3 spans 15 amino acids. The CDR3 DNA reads TGCAGCGTTGAAGATAACAGGGGGTTCTACAATGAGCAGTTCTTC. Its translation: CSVEDNRGFYNEQFF.

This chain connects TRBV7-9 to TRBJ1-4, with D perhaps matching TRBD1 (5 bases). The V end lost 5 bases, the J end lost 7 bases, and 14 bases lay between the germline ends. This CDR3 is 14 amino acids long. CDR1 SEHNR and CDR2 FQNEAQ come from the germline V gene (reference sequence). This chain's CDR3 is CASSLQAASEKLFF. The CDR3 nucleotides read TGTGCCAGCAGCCTACAGGCCGCCAGTGAAAAACTGTTTTTT.

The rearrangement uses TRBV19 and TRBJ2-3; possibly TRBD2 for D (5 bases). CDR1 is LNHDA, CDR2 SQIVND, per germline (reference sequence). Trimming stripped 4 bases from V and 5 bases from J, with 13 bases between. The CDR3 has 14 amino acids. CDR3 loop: CASSSGVARDTQYF. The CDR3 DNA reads TGTGCCAGTAGTAGTGGGGTAGCGAGAGATACGCAGTATTTT.

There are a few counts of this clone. The CDR3 nucleotides are TGTGCCAGCAGTTCCTCCGGGACTAGCGGGAGAACTATCTACAATGAGCAGTTCTTC. It encodes CASSSSGTSGRTIYNEQFF. The chain recombines TRBV6-2 or TRBV6-3 with TRBJ2-1; 14 bases match TRBD2. Germline V gene sequence: CDR1 MNHEY, CDR2 SVGEGT. The V gene end was trimmed by 4 bases and the J gene end by 3 bases; junction bases not matched to a gene: 11. The CDR3 contains 19 residues.

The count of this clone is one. Written as DNA, the CDR3 is TGCGCCAGCAGTCTCGACAGGTTTGGCGAAAAACTGTTTTTT. It is translated as CASSLDRFGEKLFF. This chain connects TRBV5-1 to TRBJ1-4; a weak D match, TRBD1 (6 bases). This CDR3 is 14 amino acids long. In germline, CDR1 is SGHRS, CDR2 YFSETQ. Trimming left V 5 bases short and J 8 bases short, with 16 bases between. Full variable domain (rest looked up from reference TRBV5-1 and TRBJ1-4): KAGVTQTPRYLIKTRGQQVTLSCSPISGHRSVSWYQQTPGQGLQFLFEYFSETQRNKGNFPGRFSGRQFSNSRSEMNVSTLELGDSALYLCASSLDRFGEKLFFGSGTQLSVL.